This TCR beta chain was recorded in a study of blood T cell repertoires in COVID-19. Study context: Acute and convalescent COVID-19 samples came from the United States, Italy and Spain.

Germline V lookup: CDR1 SEHNR, CDR2 FQNEAQ (reference sequence). V dropped 1 base and J dropped 1 base, with 4 bases sitting between them. The CDR3 sequence is 14 residues long. Here immunoSEQ multiplex PCR was the method, and the copy in TCRdb shows in-frame clones only, minus some. This sample has around 390,000 clones, with about 86% found just once. Clinical history reported by participants formed the basis on which cohorts were assigned. J is TRBJ2-2 and V is TRBV7-9, with D unresolved. The sequenced material came from PBMCs or T cells enriched from blood (not recorded which). The sequence was collected from a woman aged 45-60 years who had recovered from COVID-19. The CDR3 region is CASSLGENTGELFF. In DNA, the CDR3 is TGTGCCAGCAGCTTAGGAGAGAACACCGGGGAGCTGTTTTTT.